These 27 T cell receptor beta chains were sequenced from one sample in a study of blood T cell repertoires in COVID-19. TCRdb's copy holds only in-frame clones and misses some; the assay was immunoSEQ multiplex PCR. Of some 420,000 clones listed, around 89% are singletons. The material sequenced was PBMCs or T cells enriched from blood (not recorded which). These receptors all stem from a man between 25 and 39 years old who had recovered from COVID-19.

The chain employs TRBV2 and TRBJ1-6; maybe TRBD1 (5 bases). The V and J ends lost 6 bases and 10 bases respectively, with 7 bases between them. This CDR3 comprises 11 residues. Germline assignment: CDR1 SNHLY and CDR2 FYNNEI. CDR3 sequence (DNA): TGTGCCAGCAGAGGGGAATCACCCCTCCACTTT. Protein: CASRGESPLHF.

The chain joins TRBV11-1 to TRBJ2-2; 11 bases are shared with TRBD2. CDR1 is SGHAT, CDR2 FQDESV, per germline (reference sequence). There are 14 residues in the CDR3. After removal of 6 bases from V and 5 bases from J, the junction contained 2 bases not matched to a gene. The CDR3 reads CASRLAGATGELFF. DNA for the CDR3: TGTGCCAGCAGACTAGCGGGAGCTACCGGGGAGCTGTTTTTT. The full variable domain, in which reference TRBV11-1 and TRBJ2-2 provide the parts outside the CDR3, is EAEVAQSPRYKITEKSQAVAFWCDPISGHATLYWYRQILGQGPELLVQFQDESVVDDSQLPKDRFSAERLKGVDSTLKIQPAELGDSAMYLCASRLAGATGELFFGEGSRLTVL.

The rearrangement joins TRBV18 to TRBJ2-4; D remains unclear. The CDR3 is 13 residues long. CDR1 KGHSH and CDR2 LQKENI come from the germline V gene. Trimming pared 4 bases from V and 5 bases from J, leaving 9 bases between. The CDR3 sequence is CASSLTKENIQYF. The CDR3 coding sequence is TGTGCCAGCTCACTGACAAAGGAAAACATTCAGTACTTC.

The rearrangement uses TRBV5-1 and TRBJ1-4; unclear D gene. CDR3 length: 14 residues. V lost 4 bases and J 6 bases, leaving 13 bases between the germline ends. Germline CDR1 and CDR2: SGHRS and YFSETQ. As DNA, the CDR3 is TGCGCCAGCAGCCCGGGAGGGCAGCATGAAAAACTGTTTTTT. Its protein is CASSPGGQHEKLFF. The variable domain in full, with the rest retrieved from reference TRBV5-1 and TRBJ1-4, is KAGVTQTPRYLIKTRGQQVTLSCSPISGHRSVSWYQQTPGQGLQFLFEYFSETQRNKGNFPGRFSGRQFSNSRSEMNVSTLELGDSALYLCASSPGGQHEKLFFGSGTQLSVL.

CDR3 bases: TGTGCCAGCTCACCAAGCGCGGGGGAGCTGTTTTTT. It yields the protein CASSPSAGELFF. The V call is TRBV18, the J call TRBJ2-2; the D is unclear. Germline CDR1 KGHSH, CDR2 LQKENI. Trimming stripped 2 bases from V and 8 bases from J, with 6 bases between. The CDR3 loop spans 12 amino acids.

The chain is built from TRBV19 and TRBJ1-1; D is uncertain. CDR3 length equals 14 residues. Germline lookup yields CDR1 LNHDA and CDR2 SQIVND (reference sequence). With 0 bases removed from V and 1 base from J, the gap between germline ends came to 6 bases. The CDR3: CASSIDLRNTEAFF. DNA for the CDR3: TGTGCCAGTAGTATAGATCTCCGGAACACTGAAGCTTTCTTT.

The V gene is TRBV7-9, the J gene TRBJ1-1; perhaps TRBD1 as D (5 bases). The CDR3 runs 13 residues. V shed 8 bases and J shed 3 bases, with 13 bases lying between them. Germline loops: CDR1 SEHNR, CDR2 FQNEAQ (reference sequence). In DNA, the CDR3 is TGTGCCAGCGAAGTGGCGGGGGACACTGAAGCTTTCTTT. Amino acid sequence: CASEVAGDTEAFF.

The chain joins TRBV4-1 to TRBJ2-2; D is perhaps TRBD1 (5 bases). The germline gives CDR1 MGHRA, CDR2 YSYEKL. The CDR3 loop spans 15 amino acids. V gave up 0 bases and J gave up 4 bases, with 9 bases separating them. CDR3 sequence reads: CASSQDYGATGELFF. CDR3 DNA: TGCGCCAGCAGCCAAGATTATGGGGCCACCGGGGAGCTGTTTTTT.

V usage is TRBV28 and J usage is TRBJ2-7, with a tentative D call TRBD1 (6 bases). The CDR3 has 14 amino acids. V lost 7 bases, J lost 8 bases, and 21 bases lay in between. The germline gives CDR1 MDHEN, CDR2 SYDVKM. The CDR3: CASTSSTGVFQQYF. CDR3 nucleotide sequence: TGTGCCAGCACCTCTTCGACAGGCGTGTTTCAGCAGTACTTC.

The rearrangement uses TRBV19 and TRBJ2-7, with 7 bases fitting TRBD1. CDR1 is LNHDA, CDR2 SQIVND, per germline (reference sequence). The CDR3 runs to 20 residues. The trim removed 1 base at V and 3 bases at J, leaving 21 bases unmatched. This CDR3 is CASSIVLRGLRVPSDYEQYF. The CDR3 DNA follows: TGTGCCAGTAGTATAGTTTTAAGGGGGCTCCGGGTGCCTTCGGACTACGAGCAGTACTTC.

The chain has TRBV5-1 and TRBJ2-1; 8 bases match TRBD2. CDR3 length: 14 residues. The germline gives CDR1 SGHRS, CDR2 YFSETQ. V was clipped by 1 base and J by 7 bases; unmatched bases: 4. The CDR3 loop is CASSLPGTSNEQFF. CDR3 DNA sequence: TGCGCCAGCAGCTTGCCCGGGACTAGTAATGAGCAGTTCTTC.

This clone occurred once. The chain recombines TRBV9 with TRBJ2-2, with 9 bases lining up with TRBD2. There are 16 residues in the CDR3. J lost 4 bases, V lost 0 bases, and 4 bases had no gene match. Germline V lookup: CDR1 SGDLS, CDR2 YYNGEE. The CDR3: CASSVGAGGTTGELFF. In DNA form, the CDR3 reads TGTGCCAGCAGCGTAGGGGCGGGAGGGACCACCGGGGAGCTGTTTTTT.

The gene calls are TRBV3-1 (or the pseudogene TRBV3-2) and TRBJ2-3, with D perhaps matching TRBD2 (7 bases). The CDR3 runs 15 residues. Trimming cost V 1 base and J 3 bases, with 11 bases left between them. Germline assignment: CDR1 LGHDT and CDR2 YNNKEL (reference sequence). CDR3 loop: CASSQGGGWTDTQYF. The CDR3 DNA follows: TGTGCCAGCAGCCAAGGGGGGGGCTGGACAGATACGCAGTATTTT.

V usage is TRBV11-2 and J usage is TRBJ1-1; TRBD1 agrees at 7 bases. V shed 0 bases, J shed 6 bases, and the junction held 4 bases outside the gene matches. Germline V gene sequence: CDR1 SGHAT, CDR2 FQNNGV. CDR3 size: 14 residues. The CDR3 coding sequence is TGTGCCAGCAGCTTAGACAGGGGGAAGGCTGAAGCTTTCTTT. Residues: CASSLDRGKAEAFF. The full variable domain, its missing parts supplied by reference TRBV11-2 and TRBJ1-1, is EAGVAQSPRYKIIEKRQSVAFWCNPISGHATLYWYQQILGQGPKLLIQFQNNGVVDDSQLPKDRFSAERLKGVDSTLKIQPAKLEDSAVYLCASSLDRGKAEAFFGQGTRLTVV.

This chain joins TRBV5-5 and TRBJ1-3; 7 bases align to TRBD1. V gave up 4 bases and J gave up 4 bases; unmatched junction bases: 14. CDR3 length equals 17 residues. The V gene's germline CDR1 is SGHKS and CDR2 YYEKEE (reference sequence). The DNA for the CDR3 is TGTGCCAGCAGCGCACAGGGGCCGATGACATCCGGAAACACCATATATTTT. Its translation is CASSAQGPMTSGNTIYF. Variable domain in full (rest from reference TRBV5-5 and TRBJ1-3): DAGVTQSPTHLIKTRGQQVTLRCSPISGHKSVSWYQQVLGQGPQFIFQYYEKEERGRGNFPDRFSARQFPNYSSELNVNALLLGDSALYLCASSAQGPMTSGNTIYFGEGSWLTVV.

The chain links TRBV28 to TRBJ1-1, with a possible D match to TRBD1 (5 bases). V gave up 6 bases and J gave up 0 bases, with 14 bases separating them. Germline loops: CDR1 MDHEN, CDR2 SYDVKM. CDR3 length: 15 amino acids. The CDR3 protein is CASSLYRGLNTEAFF. In DNA, the CDR3 is TGTGCCAGCAGCTTGTATAGGGGTCTGAACACTGAAGCTTTCTTT.

This chain connects TRBV6-5 to TRBJ2-2; D remains ambiguous. Trimming took 0 bases from V and 5 from J, leaving 7 bases between them. CDR3 length equals 14 residues. Germline assignment: CDR1 MNHEY and CDR2 SVGAGI. The DNA for the CDR3 is TGTGCCAGCAGTTACTCGATGCGGACCGGGGAGCTGTTTTTT. This sequence encodes CASSYSMRTGELFF.

This clone has just a few counts. This chain uses TRBV6-5 with TRBJ2-2; D remains unclear. Trimming took 6 bases from V and 4 from J, leaving 9 bases between them. The germline gives CDR1 MNHEY, CDR2 SVGAGI. The CDR3 totals 13 residues. CDR3 loop: CASREHGTGELFF. The CDR3 nucleotides read TGTGCCAGCAGAGAGCATGGCACCGGGGAGCTGTTTTTT.

The gene calls are TRBV11-2 and TRBJ1-2, with D uncertain. This CDR3 contains 13 residues. Germline CDR1 is SGHAT and CDR2 is FQNNGV. Trimming pared 1 base from V and 6 bases from J, leaving 9 bases between. CDR3 protein: CASSLGITDGYTF. CDR3 DNA: TGTGCCAGCAGCTTAGGAATCACAGATGGCTACACCTTC.

This clone was picked up one time. This chain connects TRBV28 to TRBJ2-7; D might be TRBD2 (6 bases). Trimming pared 6 bases from V and 0 bases from J, leaving 12 bases between. From germline, CDR1 is MDHEN and CDR2 SYDVKM. This CDR3 spans 14 amino acids. CDR3 sequence reads: CASRRGLHSYEQYF. The CDR3 DNA reads TGTGCCAGCAGACGGGGACTCCACTCCTACGAGCAGTACTTC.

The CDR3 loop reads CASSFTDRASGNTIYF. DNA for the CDR3: TGTGCCAGCAGTTTCACAGACAGAGCCTCTGGAAACACCATATATTTT. This chain joins TRBV6-5 and TRBJ1-3; D perhaps matches TRBD1 (5 bases). Germline V lookup: CDR1 MNHEY, CDR2 SVGAGI. V was shortened by 4 bases and J by 0 bases, with 13 bases between the two germline ends. This CDR3 has 16 residues.

This clone was seen more than once but under ten times. This sequence joins TRBV7-9 and TRBJ1-1; D is unresolved. The germline V gene has CDR1 SEHNR and CDR2 FQNEAQ (reference sequence). V dropped 2 bases and J dropped 5 bases, with 9 bases sitting between them. There are 13 residues in the CDR3. The CDR3: CASSLFSETEAFF. As DNA, the CDR3 is TGTGCCAGCAGCTTATTTTCGGAGACTGAAGCTTTCTTT. Based on the CDR3 plus reference TRBV7-9 and TRBJ1-1, the full variable domain is DTGVSQNPRHKITKRGQNVTFRCDPISEHNRLYWYRQTLGQGPEFLTYFQNEAQLEKSRLLSDRFSAERPKGSFSTLEIQRTEQGDSAMYLCASSLFSETEAFFGQGTRLTVV.

This chain connects TRBV28 to TRBJ2-1, with 14 bases identical to TRBD2. J lost 9 bases, V lost 5 bases, and 6 bases had no gene match. Germline V gene sequence: CDR1 MDHEN, CDR2 SYDVKM. CDR3 length: 15 amino acids. The CDR3 bases are TGTGCCAGCAGTGAGGCCGGGACTAGCGGGAGTGAGCAGTTCTTC. This encodes CASSEAGTSGSEQFF.

This clone came up once. The chain employs TRBV5-1 and TRBJ1-6, with 7 bases lining up with TRBD1. Trimming at V came to 2 bases and at J to 6 bases, leaving 8 bases not matched to a gene. The V gene's germline CDR1 is SGHRS and CDR2 YFSETQ. CDR3 length equals 16 residues. CDR3 bases: TGCGCCAGCAGCTTACGCGACAGGGAGTTTAATTCACCCCTCCACTTT. It is translated as CASSLRDREFNSPLHF.

The chain joins TRBV7-6 to TRBJ1-1, with D perhaps TRBD1 (6 bases). This CDR3 is 16 amino acids long. V shed 2 bases and J shed 1 base, with 14 bases lying between them. Germline loops: CDR1 SGHVS, CDR2 FNYEAQ. Here the CDR3 reads CASSLSRGFSNTEAFF. The CDR3 bases are TGTGCCAGCAGCTTATCCAGGGGTTTTTCGAACACTGAAGCTTTCTTT.

The V and J genes are TRBV10-3 and TRBJ2-3; TRBD2 matches at 9 bases. Per the germline V gene, CDR1 is ENHRY and CDR2 is SYGVKD. J was trimmed by 6 bases and V by 3 bases; bases with no gene match: 13. The length of the CDR3 is 17 residues. As DNA, the CDR3 is TGTGCCATCAGTGATCCTCTAGCGGGACCGACCTTGGATACGCAGTATTTT. It is translated as CAISDPLAGPTLDTQYF.

This chain uses TRBV28 with TRBJ1-1, with 9 bases lining up with TRBD1. Losses at the gene ends were 4 bases for V and 4 bases for J; bases not matched to a gene: 1. Germline CDR1 is MDHEN and CDR2 is SYDVKM. The CDR3 is made up of 13 amino acids. CDR3 sequence: CASSYRGLTEAFF. CDR3 sequence (DNA): TGTGCCAGCAGTTACAGGGGGCTCACTGAAGCTTTCTTT.